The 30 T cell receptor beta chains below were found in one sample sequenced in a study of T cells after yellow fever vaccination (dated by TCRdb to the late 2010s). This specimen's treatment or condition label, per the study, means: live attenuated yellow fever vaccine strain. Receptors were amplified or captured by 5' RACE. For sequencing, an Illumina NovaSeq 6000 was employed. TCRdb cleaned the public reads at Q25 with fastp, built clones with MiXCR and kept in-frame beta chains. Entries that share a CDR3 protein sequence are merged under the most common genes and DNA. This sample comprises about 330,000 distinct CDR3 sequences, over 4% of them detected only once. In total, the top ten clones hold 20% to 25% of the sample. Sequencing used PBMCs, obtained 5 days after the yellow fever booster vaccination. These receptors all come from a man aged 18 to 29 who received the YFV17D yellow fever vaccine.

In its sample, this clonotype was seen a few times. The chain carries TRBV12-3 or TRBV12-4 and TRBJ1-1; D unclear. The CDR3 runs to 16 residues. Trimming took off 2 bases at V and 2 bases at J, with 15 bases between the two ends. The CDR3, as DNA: TGTGCCAGCAGTTTATTGGGCGCGGCCCCAAACACTGAAGCTTTCTTT. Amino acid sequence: CASSLLGAAPNTEAFF.

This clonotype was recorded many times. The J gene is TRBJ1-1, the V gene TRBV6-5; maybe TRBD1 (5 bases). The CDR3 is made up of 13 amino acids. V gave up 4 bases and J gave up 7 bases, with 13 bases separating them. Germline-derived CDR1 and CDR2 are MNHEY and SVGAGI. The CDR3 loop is CASSSPWGGEAFF. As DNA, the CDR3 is TGTGCCAGCAGTTCCCCCTGGGGGGGTGAAGCTTTCTTT.

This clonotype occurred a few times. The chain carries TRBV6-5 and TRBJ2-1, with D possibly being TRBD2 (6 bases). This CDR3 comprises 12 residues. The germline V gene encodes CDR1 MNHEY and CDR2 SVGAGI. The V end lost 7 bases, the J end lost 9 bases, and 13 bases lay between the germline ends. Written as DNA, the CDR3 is TGTGCCAGCAAAACCTTGGGGGGTGAGCAGTTCTTC. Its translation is CASKTLGGEQFF.

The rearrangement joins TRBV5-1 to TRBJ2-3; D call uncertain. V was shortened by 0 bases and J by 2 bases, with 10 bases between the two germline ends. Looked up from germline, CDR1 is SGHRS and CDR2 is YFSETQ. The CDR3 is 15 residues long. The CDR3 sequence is CASSLESRPTDTQYF. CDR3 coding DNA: TGCGCCAGCAGCTTGGAATCCAGGCCCACAGATACGCAGTATTTT.

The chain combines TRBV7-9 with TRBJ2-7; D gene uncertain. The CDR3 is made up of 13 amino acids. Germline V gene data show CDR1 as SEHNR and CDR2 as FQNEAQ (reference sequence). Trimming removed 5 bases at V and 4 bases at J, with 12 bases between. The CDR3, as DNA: TGTGCCAGCAGCCCCGCCTCCTGGTACGAGCAGTACGTC. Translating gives CASSPASWYEQYV.

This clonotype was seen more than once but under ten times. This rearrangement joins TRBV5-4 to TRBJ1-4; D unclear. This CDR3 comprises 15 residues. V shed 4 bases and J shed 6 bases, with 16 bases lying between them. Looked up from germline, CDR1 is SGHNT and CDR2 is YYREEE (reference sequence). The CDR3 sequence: CASSPSGSGDEKLFF. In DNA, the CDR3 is TGTGCCAGCAGCCCCTCGGGCAGTGGGGATGAAAAACTGTTTTTT. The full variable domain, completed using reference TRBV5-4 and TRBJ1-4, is ETGVTQSPTHLIKTRGQQVTLRCSSQSGHNTVSWYQQALGQGPQFIFQYYREEENGRGNFPPRFSGLQFPNYSSELNVNALELDDSALYLCASSPSGSGDEKLFFGSGTQLSVL.

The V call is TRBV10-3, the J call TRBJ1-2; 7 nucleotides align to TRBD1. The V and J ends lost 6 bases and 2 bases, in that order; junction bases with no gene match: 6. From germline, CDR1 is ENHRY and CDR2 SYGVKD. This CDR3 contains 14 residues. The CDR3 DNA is TGTGCCATCAGCCAGGGGGGTCAAAACTATGGCTACACCTTC. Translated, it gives CAISQGGQNYGYTF.

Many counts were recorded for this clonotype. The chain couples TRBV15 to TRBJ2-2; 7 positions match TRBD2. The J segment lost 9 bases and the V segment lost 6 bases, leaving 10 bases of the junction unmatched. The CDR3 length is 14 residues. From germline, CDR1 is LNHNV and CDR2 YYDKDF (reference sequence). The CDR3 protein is CATRRRGFDRELFF. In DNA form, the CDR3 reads TGTGCCACCAGAAGGCGGGGGTTTGACCGGGAGCTGTTTTTT.

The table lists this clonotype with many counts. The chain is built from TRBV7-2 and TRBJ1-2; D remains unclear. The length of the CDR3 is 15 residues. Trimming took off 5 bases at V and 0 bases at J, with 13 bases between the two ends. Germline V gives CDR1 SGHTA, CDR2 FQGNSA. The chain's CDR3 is CASSRAAEANYGYTF. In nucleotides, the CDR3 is TGTGCCAGCAGCCGAGCGGCGGAAGCTAACTATGGCTACACCTTC.

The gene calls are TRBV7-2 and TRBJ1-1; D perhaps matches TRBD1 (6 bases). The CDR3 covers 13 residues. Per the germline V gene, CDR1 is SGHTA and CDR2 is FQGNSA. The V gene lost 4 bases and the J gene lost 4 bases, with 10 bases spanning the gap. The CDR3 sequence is CASSSGQRTEAFF. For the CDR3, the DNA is TGTGCCAGCAGCTCAGGACAGCGCACTGAAGCTTTCTTT.

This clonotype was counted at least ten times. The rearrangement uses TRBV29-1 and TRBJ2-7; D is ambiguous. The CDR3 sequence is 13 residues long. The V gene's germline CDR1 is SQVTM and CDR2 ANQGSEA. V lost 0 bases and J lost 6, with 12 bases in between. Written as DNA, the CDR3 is TGCAGCGTTGAAGATCGTGCCGGGTCCGAGCAGTACTTC. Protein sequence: CSVEDRAGSEQYF.

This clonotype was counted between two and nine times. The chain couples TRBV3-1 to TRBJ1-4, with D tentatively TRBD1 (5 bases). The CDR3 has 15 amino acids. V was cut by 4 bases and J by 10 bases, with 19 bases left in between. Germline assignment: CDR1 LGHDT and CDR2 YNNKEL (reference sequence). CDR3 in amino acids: CASSPTGSWGPKLFF. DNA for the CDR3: TGTGCCAGCAGCCCAACCGGGTCCTGGGGACCAAAACTGTTTTTT.

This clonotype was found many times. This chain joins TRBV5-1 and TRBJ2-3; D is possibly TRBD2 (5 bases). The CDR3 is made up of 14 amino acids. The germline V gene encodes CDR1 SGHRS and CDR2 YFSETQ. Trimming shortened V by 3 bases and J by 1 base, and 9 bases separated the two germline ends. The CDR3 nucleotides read TGCGCCAGCAGCTCAGCGGATGGCACAGATACGCAGTATTTT. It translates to CASSSADGTDTQYF.

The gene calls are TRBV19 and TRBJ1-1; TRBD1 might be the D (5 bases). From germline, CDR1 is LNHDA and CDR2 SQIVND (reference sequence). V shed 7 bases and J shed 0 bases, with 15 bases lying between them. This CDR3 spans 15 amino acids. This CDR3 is CASTHRGLLNTEAFF. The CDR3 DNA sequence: TGTGCCAGTACCCATAGGGGACTCCTGAACACTGAAGCTTTCTTT.

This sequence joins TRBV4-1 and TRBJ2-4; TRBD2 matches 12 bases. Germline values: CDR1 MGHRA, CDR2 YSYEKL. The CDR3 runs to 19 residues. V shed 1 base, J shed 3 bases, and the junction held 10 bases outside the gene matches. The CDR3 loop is CASSQVSSGGAGSKNIQYF. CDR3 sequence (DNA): TGCGCCAGCAGCCAAGTATCTAGCGGGGGGGCCGGCAGCAAAAACATTCAGTACTTC.

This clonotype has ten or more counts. The CDR3 region has the DNA TGTGCCAGCAGCATGCGGACAGGGTTAAGTGAAAAACTGTTTTTT. Its protein product is CASSMRTGLSEKLFF. The V call is TRBV3-1, the J call TRBJ1-4; 8 bases agree with TRBD1. The CDR3 is 15 residues long. With V trimmed by 5 bases and J by 7 bases, 9 bases remained unmatched. Germline CDR1 and CDR2: LGHDT and YNNKEL (reference sequence).

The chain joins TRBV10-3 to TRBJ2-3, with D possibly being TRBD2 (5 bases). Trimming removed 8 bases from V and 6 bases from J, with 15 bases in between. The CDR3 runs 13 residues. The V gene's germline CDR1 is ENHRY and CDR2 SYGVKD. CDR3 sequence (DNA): TGTGCCATCCGTCTTGAGGGATTGGATACGCAGTATTTT. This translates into CAIRLEGLDTQYF.

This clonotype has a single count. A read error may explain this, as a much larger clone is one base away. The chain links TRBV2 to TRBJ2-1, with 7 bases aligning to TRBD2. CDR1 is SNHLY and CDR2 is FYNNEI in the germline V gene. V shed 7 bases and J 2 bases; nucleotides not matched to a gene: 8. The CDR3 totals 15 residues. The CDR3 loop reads CASTLGRGAYNEQFF. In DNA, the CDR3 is TGTGCCAGCACCTTGGGACGGGGGGCCTACAATGAGCAGTTCTTC.

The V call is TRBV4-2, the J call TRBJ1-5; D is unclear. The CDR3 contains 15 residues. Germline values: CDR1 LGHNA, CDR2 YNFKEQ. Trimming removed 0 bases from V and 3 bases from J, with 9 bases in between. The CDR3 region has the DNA TGTGCCAGCAGCCAAGATCTCCAGTACAATCAGCCCCAGCATTTT. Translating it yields CASSQDLQYNQPQHF.

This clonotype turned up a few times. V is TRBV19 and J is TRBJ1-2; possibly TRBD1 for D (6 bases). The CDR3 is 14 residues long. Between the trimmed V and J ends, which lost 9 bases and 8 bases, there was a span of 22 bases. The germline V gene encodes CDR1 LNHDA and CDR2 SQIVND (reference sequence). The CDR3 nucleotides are TGTGCCAGCTCCTATGGGGGCCGGCTTTCCGGCTACACCTTC. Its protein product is CASSYGGRLSGYTF. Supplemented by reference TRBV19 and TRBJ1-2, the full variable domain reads DGGITQSPKYLFRKEGQNVTLSCEQNLNHDAMYWYRQDPGQGLRLIYYSQIVNDFQKGDIAEGYSVSREKKESFPLTVTSAQKNPTAFYLCASSYGGRLSGYTFGSGTRLTVV.

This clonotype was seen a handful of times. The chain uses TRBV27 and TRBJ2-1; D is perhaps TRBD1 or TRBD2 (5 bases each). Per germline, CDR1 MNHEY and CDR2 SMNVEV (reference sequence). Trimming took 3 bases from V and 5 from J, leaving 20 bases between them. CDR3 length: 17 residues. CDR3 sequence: CASSFTNPRGKDNEQFF. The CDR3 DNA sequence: TGTGCCAGCAGTTTTACCAATCCTCGGGGCAAGGACAATGAGCAGTTCTTC.

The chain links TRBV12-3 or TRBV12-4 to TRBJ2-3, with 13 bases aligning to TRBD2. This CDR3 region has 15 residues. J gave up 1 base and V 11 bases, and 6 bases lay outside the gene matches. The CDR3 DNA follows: TGTGCCGGGCAGGGGACTAGCGGGGGCACAGATACGCAGTATTTT. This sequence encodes CAGQGTSGGTDTQYF.

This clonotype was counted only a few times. Written as DNA, the CDR3 is TGTGCCAGCAGCCAACAGCCGTCACCCCTCCACTTT. Translated, it gives CASSQQPSPLHF. The genes are TRBV14 and TRBJ1-6; D is uncertain. Per the germline V gene, CDR1 is SGHDN and CDR2 is FVKESK. CDR3 length: 12 residues. The V end was cut by 2 bases, the J end by 10 bases, with 6 bases between.

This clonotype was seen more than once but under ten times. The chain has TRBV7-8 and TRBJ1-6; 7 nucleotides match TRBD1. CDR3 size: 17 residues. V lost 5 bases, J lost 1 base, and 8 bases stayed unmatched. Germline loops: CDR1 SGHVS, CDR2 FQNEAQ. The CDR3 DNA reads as TGTGCCAGCAGCCCGCGGACAGGAGGATCCTATAATTCACCCCTCCACTTT. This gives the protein CASSPRTGGSYNSPLHF.

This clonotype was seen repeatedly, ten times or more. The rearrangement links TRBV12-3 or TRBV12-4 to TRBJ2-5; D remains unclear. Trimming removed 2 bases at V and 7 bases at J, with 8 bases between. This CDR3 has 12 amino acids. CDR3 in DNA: TGTGCCAGCAGTTTATCCCATGGGACCCAGTACTTC. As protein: CASSLSHGTQYF.

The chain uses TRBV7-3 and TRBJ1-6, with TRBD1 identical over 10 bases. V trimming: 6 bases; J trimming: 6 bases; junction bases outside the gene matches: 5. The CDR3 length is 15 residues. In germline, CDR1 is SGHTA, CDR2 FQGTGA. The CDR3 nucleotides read TGTGCCAGCAGTTCCGGGACAGGGGTTAATTCACCCCTCCACTTT. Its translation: CASSSGTGVNSPLHF. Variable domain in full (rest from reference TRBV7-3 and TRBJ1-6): GAGVSQTPSNKVTEKGKYVELRCDPISGHTALYWYRQSLGQGPEFLIYFQGTGAADDSGLPNDRFFAVRPEGSVSTLKIQRTERGDSAVYLCASSSGTGVNSPLHFGNGTRLTVT.

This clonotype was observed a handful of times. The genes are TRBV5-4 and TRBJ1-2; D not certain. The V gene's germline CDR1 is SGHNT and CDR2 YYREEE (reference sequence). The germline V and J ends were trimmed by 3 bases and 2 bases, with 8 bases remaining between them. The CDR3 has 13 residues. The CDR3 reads CASSYPENYGYTF. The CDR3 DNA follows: TGTGCCAGCAGCTACCCGGAGAACTATGGCTACACCTTC.

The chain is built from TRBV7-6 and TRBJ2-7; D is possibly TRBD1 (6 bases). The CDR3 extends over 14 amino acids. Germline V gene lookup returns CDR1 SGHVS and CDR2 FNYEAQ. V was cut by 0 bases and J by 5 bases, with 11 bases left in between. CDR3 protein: CASSLAGAPDEQYF. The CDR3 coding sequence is TGTGCCAGCAGCTTAGCGGGGGCGCCTGACGAGCAGTACTTC.

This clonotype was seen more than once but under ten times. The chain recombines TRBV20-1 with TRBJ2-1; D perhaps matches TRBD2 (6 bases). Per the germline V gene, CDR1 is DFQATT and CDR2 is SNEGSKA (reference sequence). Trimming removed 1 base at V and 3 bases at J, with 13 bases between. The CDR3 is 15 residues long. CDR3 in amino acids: CSARVLAGSYNEQFF. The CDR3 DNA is TGCAGTGCTAGAGTACTTGCGGGGAGCTACAATGAGCAGTTCTTC.

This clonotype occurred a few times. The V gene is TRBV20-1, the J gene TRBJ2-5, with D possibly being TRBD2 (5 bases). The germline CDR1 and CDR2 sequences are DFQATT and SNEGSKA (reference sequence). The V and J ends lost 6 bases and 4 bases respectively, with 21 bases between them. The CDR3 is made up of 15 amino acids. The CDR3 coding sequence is TGCAGTGCCGCACCCCAACTAGGGATAGCAGAGACCCAGTACTTC. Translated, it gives CSAAPQLGIAETQYF.